Listed below are T cell receptor beta chains from one sample, sequenced in a study of glioma-infiltrating T cells after dendritic cell vaccination. Repertoires were generated with immunoSEQ multiplex PCR, while TCRdb's copy carries only in-frame clones and drops some. The repertoire holds 20,000 to 30,000 clones, around 92% seen once, with 2.5% to 3.5% in the top ten. The input for sequencing was blood, taken after dendritic cell vaccination. These TCRs come from a human donor with glioblastoma. Each CDR3 is given with its conserved first and last residue. The D gene is left open where the match is weak.

V,D,length,CDR3
TRBV27,TRBD1,15,CASSLYRDRATEAFF
TRBV5-1,TRBD1,14,CASSTTGTGETQYF
TRBV7-8,NA,17,CASSPTAGTFNTGELFF
TRBV7-9,TRBD1,19,CASSLARTGVPHGGNTIYF
TRBV27,TRBD1,15,CASSTGQLPSYEQYF
TRBV4-2,TRBD2,13,CASSQDQRTRKYF
TRBV6-1,NA,12,CASSWTVYEQYF
TRBV19,TRBD1,15,CASSLTGGSYNEQFF
TRBV5-4,TRBD1,15,CASSLTGEGNQPQHF
TRBV5-4,TRBD1,15,CASSLGQGRYSPLHF
TRBV7-9,NA,13,CASSLTVGGEQFF
TRBV11-2,NA,12,CASSQVFSEAFF
TRBV6-5,TRBD1,15,CASSYGTASYNEQFF
TRBV5-5,NA,14,CASSPRTAQETQYF
TRBV6-1,NA,16,CASSEVLGRGDQPQHF
TRBV5-1,NA,12,CASSGEGNTIYF
TRBV6-5,NA,15,CASSYSQGNTGELFF
TRBV11-3,NA,16,CASSLKASASTDTQYF
TRBV19,TRBD1,14,CASSIAQGASPLHF
TRBV6-4,TRBD1,18,CASSPHPGQAGRGPEAFF
TRBV29-1,TRBD1,15,CSVLRTGGSRETQYF
TRBV5-1,TRBD1,15,CASSPRTGRSEKLFF